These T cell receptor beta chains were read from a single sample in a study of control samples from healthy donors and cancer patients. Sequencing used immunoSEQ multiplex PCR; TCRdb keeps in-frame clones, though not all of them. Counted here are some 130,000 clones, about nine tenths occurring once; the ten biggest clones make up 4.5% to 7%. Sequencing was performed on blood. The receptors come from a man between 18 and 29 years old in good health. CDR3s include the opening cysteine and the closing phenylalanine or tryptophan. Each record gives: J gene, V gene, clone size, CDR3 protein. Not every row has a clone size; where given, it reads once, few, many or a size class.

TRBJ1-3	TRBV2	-	CASKTGSSSGNTIYF
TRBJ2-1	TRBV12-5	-	CASGLSGTSGLYNEQFF
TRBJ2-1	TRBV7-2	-	CASSLAYTDRGHNEQFF
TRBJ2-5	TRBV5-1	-	CASSLSRGGSETQYF
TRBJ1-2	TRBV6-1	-	CASSDGQGASGYTF
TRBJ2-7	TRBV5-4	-	CASSLALGRDYEQYF
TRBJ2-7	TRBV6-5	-	CASSTGSGEQYF
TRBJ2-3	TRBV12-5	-	CASGFSLGGGDTDTQYF
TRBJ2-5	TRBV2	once	CASSVPQTEQETQYF
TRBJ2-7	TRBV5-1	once	CASSLTIDSYEQYF
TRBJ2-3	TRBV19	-	CASSIMRTSGTFDTDTQYF
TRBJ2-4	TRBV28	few	CASSYAIGALLAKNIQYF